The next 5 T cell receptor beta chains were all read from a single sample in a study of shared clonotypes between healthy human individuals. It was CD45RO-negative cells, positively selected for CCR7, that made up naive CD8 cells, with terminally differentiated effector memory CD45RA+ cells excluded. Here immunoSEQ multiplex PCR was the method, and the copy in TCRdb shows in-frame clones only, minus some. Found here are about 800,000 clones, roughly 96% of them singletons; the top ten hold roughly 0.23%. Source material: naive CD8+ T cells sorted from blood. The source is a young man in good health.

The V and J genes are TRBV29-1 and TRBJ1-1; D not resolved. CDR1 and CDR2 from the germline V gene are SQVTM and ANQGSEA. CDR3 length: 12 residues. Trimming cost V 4 bases and J 0 bases, with 6 bases left between them. Here the CDR3 DNA reads TGCAGCGTTGGAGAGGTGAACACTGAAGCTTTCTTT. It codes for CSVGEVNTEAFF.

The chain has TRBV13 and TRBJ2-7; 9 bases are a match to TRBD2. Trimming took 4 bases from V and 4 from J; bases not matched to a gene: 5. The CDR3 spans 14 residues. Per the germline V gene, CDR1 is PRHDT and CDR2 is FYEKMQ (reference sequence). CDR3 DNA: TGTGCCAGCAGCTCGCGGGAGGGCCTATACGAGCAGTACTTC. Protein: CASSSREGLYEQYF.

The chain is built from TRBV2 and TRBJ2-7; 10 bases match TRBD2. Germline CDR1 is SNHLY and CDR2 is FYNNEI. The CDR3 contains 15 residues. With 7 bases clipped from V and 0 bases from J, the junction kept 6 bases outside the gene matches. The CDR3 DNA is TGTGCCAGCACTTCCGGGACTAGCGACTCCTACGAGCAGTACTTC. It yields the protein CASTSGTSDSYEQYF.

The genes are TRBV10-3 and TRBJ2-5; TRBD1 is a possible D gene (6 bases). Germline CDR1 ENHRY, CDR2 SYGVKD. V dropped 6 bases and J dropped 3 bases, with 8 bases sitting between them. This CDR3 spans 12 amino acids. The DNA for the CDR3 is TGTGCCATCAGGGACAGCAAAGAGACCCAGTACTTC. Translated, it gives CAIRDSKETQYF.

In this sample, this clone turned up once. The rearrangement links TRBV2 to TRBJ2-1; D is ambiguous. Per the germline V gene, CDR1 is SNHLY and CDR2 is FYNNEI. This CDR3 has 15 amino acids. V was shortened by 6 bases and J by 3 bases, with 15 bases between the two germline ends. The CDR3: CASSGSQTDYNEQFF. The CDR3 coding sequence is TGTGCCAGCAGCGGAAGCCAAACAGACTACAATGAGCAGTTCTTC.